This T cell receptor beta chain was captured in a study of T-cell reconstitution after alpha-beta-depleted transplantation in children. Study findings and constraints: Expanded graft clones numbering several hundred reportedly gave rise to alpha-beta T cells about two months after transplant. Fresh T-cell production supplied most of the T-cell counts and diversity seen one year after transplant.

The CDR3 runs 19 residues. In germline, CDR1 is DFQATT, CDR2 SNEGSKA (reference sequence). The V and J ends lost 0 bases and 2 bases, in that order; junction bases with no gene match: 16. In this sample, this clonotype turned up many times. No antigen is known for it. The authors prepared the TCRbeta library with unique molecular identifiers. One entry per CDR3 protein, called by TCRdb with MiXCR from the PCR reads. The sample has about 600,000 distinct CDR3 sequences, roughly 13% seen once. The specimen comprised PBMCs, mostly from graft donor cells, sampled 360 days after TCRalphabeta/CD19-depleted stem cell transplant. The chain is built from TRBV20-1 and TRBJ2-7, with 10 bases fitting TRBD2. This TCR derives from a male patient aged 10 to 17 who had a stem cell transplant for acute myeloid leukemia, so the T cells may come from the graft donor. CDR3 in DNA: TGCAGTGCTAGAGATTACGGGACTAGCGTTAAATTACGGGCCTACGAGCAGTACTTC. This codes for CSARDYGTSVKLRAYEQYF.